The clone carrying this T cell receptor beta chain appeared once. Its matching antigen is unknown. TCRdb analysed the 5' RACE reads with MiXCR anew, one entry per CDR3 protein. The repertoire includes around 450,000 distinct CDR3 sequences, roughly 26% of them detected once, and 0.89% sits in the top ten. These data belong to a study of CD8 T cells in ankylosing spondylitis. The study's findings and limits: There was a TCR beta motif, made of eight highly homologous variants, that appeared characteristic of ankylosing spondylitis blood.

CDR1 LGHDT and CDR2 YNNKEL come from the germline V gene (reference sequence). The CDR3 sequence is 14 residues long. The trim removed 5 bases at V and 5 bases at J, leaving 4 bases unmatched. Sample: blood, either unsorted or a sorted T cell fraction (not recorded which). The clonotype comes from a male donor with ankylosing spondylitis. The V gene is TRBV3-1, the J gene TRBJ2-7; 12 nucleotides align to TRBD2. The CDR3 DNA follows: TGTGCCAGCAGCGGGACTAGCGGGTTCAACGAGCAGTACTTC. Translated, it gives CASSGTSGFNEQYF.